The clone carrying this T cell receptor (beta chain) was seen more than once but under ten times. Its antigen is not identified. These data are taken from a study of beta chain features in type 1 diabetes. Across the whole study: Healthy donors resembled patients in age, gender and cell yields. Examination spanned approximately 110 million sorted cells from all samples. Study-level results: Patients with Type 1 diabetes showed moderately but significantly shorter TCRB CDR3s in all four CD4+ subsets. Researchers could not determine here whether HLA type influences TCRB rearrangement.

Trimming removed 5 bases from V and 0 bases from J, with 20 bases in between. The CDR3 covers 18 residues. Germline V gene lookup returns CDR1 SGHDN and CDR2 FVKESK. Isolated RNA was reverse transcribed in full, so expressed TCRB transcripts were sequenced. Sequencing was performed with immunoSEQ multiplex PCR; in TCRdb, only in-frame clones are kept and a portion is missing. Found here are hundreds of thousands of clones, approximately 16% of them singletons; the top ten hold less than 0.02%. V is TRBV14 and J is TRBJ2-1, with a weak D call TRBD1 (6 bases). Sequencing was carried out using naive CD4+ T cells from blood. This clonotype was obtained from a man in his late teens or twenties with type 1 diabetes. The CDR3 sequence is CASSGSFWGPSSYNEQFF. The CDR3 coding sequence is TGTGCCAGCAGCGGCTCCTTTTGGGGGCCCTCCTCCTACAATGAGCAGTTCTTC.